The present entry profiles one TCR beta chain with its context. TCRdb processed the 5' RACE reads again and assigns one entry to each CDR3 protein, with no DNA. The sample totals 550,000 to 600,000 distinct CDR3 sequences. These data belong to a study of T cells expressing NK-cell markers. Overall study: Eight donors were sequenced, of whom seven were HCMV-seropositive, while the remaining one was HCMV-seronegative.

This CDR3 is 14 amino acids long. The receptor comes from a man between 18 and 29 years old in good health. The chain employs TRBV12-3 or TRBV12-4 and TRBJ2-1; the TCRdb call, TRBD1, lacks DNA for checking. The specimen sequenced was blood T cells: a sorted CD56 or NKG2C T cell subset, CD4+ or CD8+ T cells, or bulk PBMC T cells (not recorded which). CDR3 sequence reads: CASSLSGRSGEQFF.